The 6 T cell receptor beta chains in this list originate from one sample, sequenced in a study of response to subunit inactivated influenza vaccine (dated by TCRdb to 2017 to 2018). Library preparation used RT-PCR. TCRdb names Illumina HiSeq 2500 as the instrument used. The public reads were reanalyzed by TCRdb: fastp trimming at Q25, MiXCR alignment, in-frame beta chains only. Every distinct CDR3 protein forms one entry, paired with its most common genes and DNA. In this sample the table shows more than 700,000 distinct CDR3 sequences, 20% to 25% of which occur a single time. Together, the top ten hold approximately 10% of the sample. Material: PBMCs from blood, obtained about 5 days after vaccination. The receptors originated from a man between 50 and 59 years old who received an inactivated influenza vaccine. Donor details come from another sample of the same person, matched by shared clones.

In its sample, this clonotype was seen once. The rearrangement joins TRBV9 to TRBJ1-1, with D maybe TRBD1 (5 bases). Germline V gene lookup returns CDR1 SGDLS and CDR2 YYNGEE. The V end lost 4 bases, the J end lost 4 bases, and 11 bases lay between the germline ends. This CDR3 region has 13 residues. The CDR3 DNA reads TGTGCCAGCAGCACCATAGGGGCCACTGAAGCTTTCTTT. It codes for CASSTIGATEAFF.

The DNA of the CDR3 is TGTGCCAGCAGTGGATACAGGAGTACCTACGAGCAGTACTTC. Translation: CASSGYRSTYEQYF. This sequence joins TRBV2 and TRBJ2-7; perhaps TRBD1 as D (5 bases). This CDR3 has 14 amino acids. Germline V CDR1 and CDR2: SNHLY, FYNNEI. V was pared by 4 bases and J by 2 bases, with 12 bases between.

The gene calls are TRBV25-1 and TRBJ2-1; 9 nucleotides match TRBD1. The V and J ends lost 2 bases and 1 base, in that order; junction bases with no gene match: 3. Germline CDR1 and CDR2: MGHDK and SYGVNS. The CDR3 runs to 16 residues. CDR3 amino acids: CASSEATGGSYNEQFF. In DNA, the CDR3 is TGTGCCAGCAGTGAAGCGACAGGGGGGTCCTACAATGAGCAGTTCTTC.

V and J are TRBV20-1 and TRBJ2-5; D gene ambiguous. The CDR3 covers 13 residues. Germline loops: CDR1 DFQATT, CDR2 SNEGSKA (reference sequence). V was pared by 3 bases and J by 5 bases, with 13 bases between. Here the CDR3 reads CSARRPERETQYF. The CDR3 DNA reads TGCAGTGCTAGGAGGCCAGAGCGTGAGACCCAGTACTTC.

This clonotype was observed a handful of times. The chain joins TRBV3-1 to TRBJ1-1, with D possibly matching TRBD1 (6 bases). Germline V gene sequence: CDR1 LGHDT, CDR2 YNNKEL (reference sequence). This CDR3 comprises 14 residues. The germline V and J ends were trimmed by 5 bases and 2 bases, with 12 bases remaining between them. The CDR3 loop reads CASSFGQSNTEAFF. The CDR3 DNA reads as TGTGCCAGCAGCTTCGGACAGAGTAACACTGAAGCTTTCTTT.

The table lists this clonotype with many counts. The chain joins TRBV6-5 to TRBJ2-2; TRBD2 agrees at 8 bases. The CDR3 is made up of 16 amino acids. The V segment lost 0 bases and the J segment 3 bases; nucleotides outside the gene matches: 3. CDR1 MNHEY and CDR2 SVGAGI come from the germline V gene. The CDR3 coding sequence is TGTGCCAGCAGTTACTCGACCGGGAGGGACACCGGGGAGCTGTTTTTT. It yields the protein CASSYSTGRDTGELFF.